The text below deals with one T cell receptor (beta chain). The table came from immunoSEQ multiplex PCR; TCRdb's copy has only in-frame clones and leaves some out. The sample holds 150,000 to 200,000 clones, roughly 94% seen once. These data are taken from a study of control samples from healthy donors and cancer patients. Germline V gene sequence: CDR1 KGHSH, CDR2 LQKENI. This CDR3 contains 16 residues. Between the trimmed V and J ends, which lost 1 base and 1 base, there was a span of 13 bases. The rearrangement links TRBV18 to TRBJ1-1; the D is unclear. This TCR came from a woman between 18 and 29 years old in good health. Sequences were obtained from blood. The chain's CDR3 is CASSPLPNLGNTEAFF. CDR3 DNA: TGTGCCAGCTCACCACTTCCAAACCTGGGGAACACTGAAGCTTTCTTT.